These 26 T cell receptor beta chains were all obtained from the same sample, sequenced in a study of cytomegalovirus exposure and HLA in healthy donors. Generated by immunoSEQ multiplex PCR, the TCRdb table keeps only in-frame clones and is missing some. The sample lists almost 75,000 clones; roughly 80% were seen once. Sequencing was performed on PBMCs. These receptor sequences come from a man in his thirties or forties in good health and CMV-seronegative.

This clone was recorded only once. This chain connects TRBV27 to TRBJ2-7; D not certain. CDR3 length equals 14 residues. V was shortened by 6 bases and J by 6 bases, with 18 bases between the two germline ends. CDR1 and CDR2 (germline): MNHEY, SMNVEV (reference sequence). Written as DNA, the CDR3 is TGTGCCAGCAGGTTGACATTATTGGTTGGCGAGCAGTACTTC. This codes for CASRLTLLVGEQYF.

The chain's CDR3 is CASSPQGNTGNTIYF. CDR3 bases: TGTGCCAGCTCACCGCAGGGGAACACTGGAAACACCATATATTTT. The chain uses TRBV18 and TRBJ1-3, with a tentative D call TRBD1 (6 bases). The germline CDR1 and CDR2 sequences are KGHSH and LQKENI. This CDR3 has 15 residues. Trimming took off 3 bases at V and 2 bases at J, with 11 bases between the two ends.

The CDR3 region has the DNA TGTGCCAGCAGCTCCGGTACAGATACGCAGTATTTT. Translation gives CASSSGTDTQYF. The V call is TRBV7-6, the J call TRBJ2-3; D is uncertain. Germline values: CDR1 SGHVS, CDR2 FNYEAQ. V lost 4 bases and J 3 bases, leaving 5 bases between the germline ends. CDR3 length: 12 residues. Filled out from reference TRBV7-6 and TRBJ2-3, the complete variable domain reads GAGVSQSPRYKVTKRGQDVALRCDPISGHVSLYWYRQALGQGPEFLTYFNYEAQQDKSGLPNDRFSAERPEGSISTLTIQRTEQRDSAMYRCASSSGTDTQYFGPGTRLTVL.

This rearrangement joins TRBV2 to TRBJ1-1; perhaps TRBD1 as D (6 bases). Trimming removed 11 bases from V and 3 bases from J, with 10 bases in between. The CDR3 totals 11 residues. CDR1 and CDR2 from the germline V gene are SNHLY and FYNNEI. The CDR3 DNA sequence: TGTGCCTGCGACAGGTACACTGAAGCTTTCTTT. It encodes CACDRYTEAFF.

The chain joins TRBV9 to TRBJ2-1; TRBD2 matches 8 bases. The trim removed 0 bases at V and 3 bases at J, leaving 8 bases unmatched. Germline lookup yields CDR1 SGDLS and CDR2 YYNGEE. This CDR3 is built from 17 residues. The CDR3, as DNA: TGTGCCAGCAGCGTAGATGGGCTAGCGGGCCTCTACAATGAGCAGTTCTTC. Residues: CASSVDGLAGLYNEQFF.

This clone came up a few times. V and J are TRBV4-1 and TRBJ1-5; 7 bases map to TRBD1. The CDR3 has 16 residues. After removal of 3 bases from V and 0 bases from J, the junction contained 5 bases not matched to a gene. Germline values: CDR1 MGHRA, CDR2 YSYEKL. Written as DNA, the CDR3 is TGCGCCAGCAGCCAGAAGACAGGGAATAGCAATCAGCCCCAGCATTTT. It translates to CASSQKTGNSNQPQHF.

This clone is a singleton in its sample. The chain recombines TRBV16 with TRBJ1-2; TRBD1 matches 8 bases. In germline, CDR1 is KGHSY, CDR2 FQNENV. The CDR3 length is 15 residues. J lost 8 bases, V lost 0 bases, and 8 bases had no gene match. The CDR3 nucleotides read TGTGCCAGCAGCCAATCGACAGGGGAATCATCGGGCTACACCTTC. Translating it yields CASSQSTGESSGYTF.

The rearrangement uses TRBV4-1 and TRBJ2-1, with 9 bases identical to TRBD2. The trim removed 1 base at V and 9 bases at J, leaving 13 bases unmatched. From germline, CDR1 is MGHRA and CDR2 YSYEKL. The CDR3 is 17 residues long. CDR3 bases: TGCGCCAGCAGCCAAGGACTAGCGGCCACCAGGTCGCGTGAGCAGTTCTTC. Translated: CASSQGLAATRSREQFF.

The rearrangement joins TRBV27 to TRBJ2-7, with D possibly being TRBD2 (5 bases). CDR1 MNHEY and CDR2 SMNVEV come from the germline V gene (reference sequence). Between the trimmed V and J ends, which lost 2 bases and 0 bases, there was a span of 5 bases. The CDR3 totals 13 residues. The CDR3 nucleotides are TGTGCCAGCAGTTTAACTAGCTCCTACGAGCAGTACTTC. The encoded protein is CASSLTSSYEQYF.

This chain joins TRBV5-6 and TRBJ2-1; D uncertain. The length of the CDR3 is 16 residues. Trimming took off 4 bases at V and 3 bases at J, with 17 bases between the two ends. In germline, CDR1 is SGHDT, CDR2 YYEEEE. The CDR3 coding sequence is TGTGCCAGCAGCAGCTCGACACCATTATACTACAATGAGCAGTTCTTC. Protein: CASSSSTPLYYNEQFF.

This rearrangement joins TRBV28 to TRBJ2-7; D may be TRBD1 (5 bases). Germline V lookup: CDR1 MDHEN, CDR2 SYDVKM. V was cut by 7 bases and J by 1 base, with 14 bases left in between. The CDR3 contains 14 residues. The CDR3 nucleotides are TGTGCCAGCACGCAGTCGACAGTTTCCTACGAGCAGTACGTC. Translation gives CASTQSTVSYEQYV.

The rearrangement uses TRBV30 and TRBJ2-1, with TRBD2 matching 13 bases. V trimming: 5 bases; J trimming: 6 bases; junction bases outside the gene matches: 4. This CDR3 is 14 amino acids long. CDR1 and CDR2 (germline): GTSNPN, SVGIG (reference sequence). CDR3 in amino acids: CAWQGLAGSNEQFF. The CDR3 DNA reads as TGTGCCTGGCAGGGACTAGCGGGGTCCAATGAGCAGTTCTTC.

The chain joins TRBV6-5 to TRBJ1-2; 9 bases map to TRBD1. Germline CDR1 MNHEY, CDR2 SVGAGI. Trimming cost V 5 bases and J 8 bases; bases outside gene matches: 12. The CDR3 loop spans 15 amino acids. The CDR3 loop reads CASSPSGTGPGGYTF. The CDR3 DNA reads TGTGCCAGCAGTCCATCCGGGACAGGGCCTGGGGGCTACACCTTC.

The J gene is TRBJ2-3, the V gene TRBV19; 10 bases map to TRBD1. Germline V gives CDR1 LNHDA, CDR2 SQIVND (reference sequence). Losses at the gene ends were 9 bases for V and 6 bases for J; bases not matched to a gene: 12. This CDR3 has 15 amino acids. The CDR3: CASSSRGQGQDTQYF. The CDR3 DNA reads as TGTGCCAGCAGCTCCCGGGGACAGGGGCAGGATACGCAGTATTTT.

This chain uses TRBV4-2 with TRBJ1-1, with D uncertain. The germline gives CDR1 LGHNA, CDR2 YNFKEQ. V lost 2 bases to trimming and J lost 0 bases, with 13 bases between them. The CDR3 length is 16 residues. Here the CDR3 reads CASSQLDGSMNTEAFF. CDR3 coding DNA: TGTGCCAGCAGCCAACTGGACGGGAGCATGAACACTGAAGCTTTCTTT.

DNA for the CDR3: TGCGCCAGCAGCCACGGCGGCGACTGGCGGGAAAAACTGTTTTTT. This translates into CASSHGGDWREKLFF. The chain recombines TRBV5-1 with TRBJ1-4; D not certain. This CDR3 spans 15 amino acids. Trimming took off 4 bases at V and 8 bases at J, with 18 bases between the two ends. The germline V gene encodes CDR1 SGHRS and CDR2 YFSETQ.

V usage is TRBV23-1 and J usage is TRBJ2-3, with D perhaps TRBD2 (6 bases). TRBV23-1 qualifies as an ORF whose function is uncertain. The CDR3 length is 16 residues. The V and J ends lost 10 bases and 8 bases respectively, with 28 bases between them. Here the CDR3 DNA reads TGCGCCACCACCCTTCGGAGGGGTCCCGTAGTAAGTACGCAGTATTTT. Its protein product is CATTLRRGPVVSTQYF.

The chain combines TRBV18 with TRBJ1-2, with D tentatively TRBD1 (5 bases). V was cut by 0 bases and J by 4 bases, with 12 bases left in between. CDR3 size: 15 residues. Germline V CDR1 and CDR2: KGHSH, LQKENI. The CDR3 loop reads CASSPPSQAFYGYTF. In nucleotides, the CDR3 is TGTGCCAGCTCACCACCCTCACAGGCGTTCTATGGCTACACCTTC.

Only one count was recorded for this clone. The chain uses TRBV7-2 and TRBJ1-4; D perhaps matches TRBD1 (6 bases). The V end lost 2 bases, the J end lost 8 bases, and 9 bases lay between the germline ends. Germline loops: CDR1 SGHTA, CDR2 FQGNSA. This CDR3 comprises 13 residues. The CDR3 bases are TGTGCCAGCAGCTTATTGCAGGGGGAAAAACTGTTTTTT. Translating it yields CASSLLQGEKLFF.

This sequence joins TRBV4-2 and TRBJ2-2, with D possibly matching TRBD2 (6 bases). The CDR3 covers 16 residues. Germline CDR1 is LGHNA and CDR2 is YNFKEQ. V lost 1 base, J lost 0 bases, and 9 bases lay in between. CDR3 in amino acids: CASSQALASNTGELFF. The CDR3 nucleotides are TGTGCCAGCAGCCAAGCACTAGCTTCGAACACCGGGGAGCTGTTTTTT.

J is TRBJ2-1 and V is TRBV4-2; D gene unclear. Germline CDR1 is LGHNA and CDR2 is YNFKEQ. The CDR3 extends over 16 amino acids. V was pared by 4 bases and J by 2 bases, with 15 bases between. The CDR3 here is CASSLFGTAAYNEQFF. The CDR3 DNA follows: TGTGCCAGCAGCCTCTTTGGCACCGCTGCCTACAATGAGCAGTTCTTC.

The chain couples TRBV5-6 to TRBJ1-1; D is undetermined. The V end was cut by 4 bases, the J end by 5 bases, with 15 bases between. CDR3 length: 14 residues. Looked up from germline, CDR1 is SGHDT and CDR2 is YYEEEE. CDR3 coding DNA: TGTGCCAGCAGCCCATCCCCCCAAGCAACTGAAGCTTTCTTT. Amino acids: CASSPSPQATEAFF.

The J gene is TRBJ2-5, the V gene TRBV5-1; 7 nucleotides match TRBD2. This CDR3 is built from 16 residues. The germline V gene encodes CDR1 SGHRS and CDR2 YFSETQ. The trim removed 4 bases at V and 0 bases at J, leaving 9 bases unmatched. CDR3: CASSPGTAGDQETQYF. The DNA for the CDR3 is TGCGCCAGCAGCCCCGGGACGGCGGGGGACCAAGAGACCCAGTACTTC.

The chain carries TRBV4-3 and TRBJ2-3; 8 bases agree with TRBD1. CDR3 length: 17 residues. V gave up 4 bases and J gave up 6 bases; unmatched junction bases: 15. Looked up from germline, CDR1 is LGHNA and CDR2 is YSLEER. CDR3 residues: CASSRQPTGVGDDTQYF. As DNA, the CDR3 is TGCGCCAGCAGCCGCCAGCCGACAGGGGTGGGTGACGATACGCAGTATTTT.

The chain has TRBV10-3 and TRBJ1-3; D perhaps matches TRBD1 (5 bases). Per the germline V gene, CDR1 is ENHRY and CDR2 is SYGVKD. Trimming removed 7 bases from V and 1 base from J, with 11 bases in between. This CDR3 contains 14 residues. Here the CDR3 reads CAIKLTASGNTIYF. The CDR3 DNA follows: TGTGCCATCAAGCTGACAGCATCTGGAAACACCATATATTTT.

This chain uses TRBV7-2 with TRBJ2-6; 7 nucleotides line up with TRBD2. Per the germline V gene, CDR1 is SGHTA and CDR2 is FQGNSA. V trimming: 4 bases; J trimming: 2 bases; junction bases outside the gene matches: 2. The CDR3 spans 15 residues. The CDR3 loop reads CASSSRGAGANVLTF. The CDR3, as DNA: TGTGCCAGCAGCTCCCGGGGGGCTGGGGCCAACGTCCTGACTTTC.